The clone carrying this T cell receptor (beta chain) has just one count. The ends lost 4 bases at V and 5 bases at J; junction bases unmatched: 4. Germline CDR1 reads SGHTA; CDR2 reads FQGNSA. The CDR3 runs 14 residues. This record belongs to a study of a mutant IDH1 vaccine in newly diagnosed glioma. Some clones are missing from TCRdb's copy, which holds only in-frame ones; the method was immunoSEQ multiplex PCR. The top ten hold 6% to 9.5% of the sample, which has around 87,000 clones, 83% seen once. Time point noted: baseline, week 1 (first vaccination visit). The treatment here: pre-vaccination baseline after standard-of-care therapy.

The chain carries TRBV7-2 and TRBJ1-1; 10 nucleotides match TRBD1. This TCR was sampled from a woman in her forties or fifties with glioma. The sample in question was PBMCs, obtained from a glioma patient treated with radiotherapy, temozolomide or both. CDR3 amino acids: CASSSGTGETEAFF. The CDR3 DNA reads as TGTGCCAGCAGCTCCGGGACAGGGGAAACTGAAGCTTTCTTT.